A selection of T cell receptor beta chains follows, all from one sample in a study of OX40 agonist ivuxolimab in advanced cancers. Produced via immunoSEQ multiplex PCR; TCRdb's table is partial and in-frame only. The profile shows more than 65,000 clones, 80% to 90% of them singletons. Here the sequenced sample was CD4+ or CD8+ T cells sorted from blood, taken in a trial of the OX40 agonist ivuxolimab. The receptors originated from an adult with an advanced solid tumor such as melanoma, head and neck, liver or kidney cancer. Both conserved end residues are part of each CDR3. The order of the fields is D gene, clone size, J gene, V gene, CDR3 protein, CDR3 DNA. The D gene is left open where the match is weak. Size tells how often a clone was seen (once, few, many) or the class of an expanded clone, and some rows leave it out.

TRBD1,.,TRBJ2-7,TRBV18,CASSPGQGAHEQYF,TGTGCCAGCTCACCAGGACAGGGGGCCCACGAGCAGTACTTC
.,.,TRBJ2-5,TRBV2,CASSGRDQETQYF,TGTGCCAGCAGTGGCCGGGACCAAGAGACCCAGTACTTC
TRBD1,.,TRBJ1-2,TRBV18,CASSPFPGQTNYGYTF,TGTGCCAGCTCACCATTCCCGGGACAGACGAACTATGGCTACACCTTC
.,.,TRBJ2-3,TRBV6-5,CASSSPSSEYTDTQYF,TGTGCCAGCAGTTCCCCGTCTAGCGAATACACAGATACGCAGTATTTT
.,.,TRBJ2-2,TRBV7-8,CASSLMSGSNTGELFF,TGTGCCAGCAGCTTAATGAGCGGCTCAAACACCGGGGAGCTGTTTTTT
.,.,TRBJ2-2,TRBV6-6,CASMQLSNTGELFF,TGTGCCAGCATGCAGTTGAGTAACACCGGGGAGCTGTTTTTT
.,.,TRBJ2-6,TRBV23-1,CASSLRGGGANVLTF,TGCGCCAGCAGTCTCAGGGGTGGTGGGGCCAACGTCCTGACTTTC
TRBD2,.,TRBJ2-7,TRBV30,CAWSVSGGAYEQYF,TGTGCCTGGAGTGTAAGCGGGGGAGCCTACGAGCAGTACTTC
TRBD1,.,TRBJ2-1,TRBV4-1,CASSHSDRGNEQFF,TGCGCCAGCAGCCATTCCGACAGGGGGAATGAGCAGTTCTTC
TRBD2,.,TRBJ2-3,TRBV5-1,CASSLRLAHLSSSTDTQYF,TGCGCCAGCAGCCTTCGACTAGCGCACCTCTCGTCTAGCACAGATACGCAGTATTTT
TRBD1,.,TRBJ1-3,TRBV18,CASLGQPSGNTIYF,TGTGCCAGCTTGGGACAGCCGTCTGGAAACACCATATATTTT
.,.,TRBJ1-2,TRBV7-2,CASSLGTDYGYTF,TGTGCCAGCAGCTTAGGGACGGACTATGGCTACACCTTC
.,.,TRBJ1-2,TRBV12-5,CASGLQVFYGYTF,TGTGCTAGTGGTCTCCAGGTATTCTATGGCTACACCTTC
.,.,TRBJ1-4,TRBV9,CASSSQPEKLFF,TGTGCCAGCAGTTCTCAGCCCGAAAAACTGTTTTTT
TRBD1,.,TRBJ1-5,TRBV30,CAWSLGQGRSQPQHF,TGTGCCTGGAGCTTAGGACAGGGCCGAAGTCAGCCCCAGCATTTT
.,once,TRBJ2-1,TRBV27,CASSFAPITTQAYNEQFF,TGTGCCAGCAGTTTTGCCCCCATTACCACACAAGCCTACAATGAGCAGTTCTTC
.,few,TRBJ1-1,TRBV27,CASSFVQGNAAFF,TGTGCCAGCAGTTTCGTCCAGGGGAATGCAGCTTTCTTT
.,.,TRBJ1-2,TRBV5-1,CASSPRDGNYGYTF,TGCGCCAGCAGCCCCCGGGACGGAAACTATGGCTACACCTTC
.,.,TRBJ1-2,TRBV7-2,CASSLGPGRPYGYTF,TGTGCCAGCAGCCTAGGGCCGGGACGGCCCTATGGCTACACCTTC
.,.,TRBJ1-3,TRBV19,CASSIHPTVQRNTIYF,TGTGCCAGTAGTATCCACCCGACGGTTCAACGGAACACCATATATTTT
TRBD1,.,TRBJ2-3,TRBV19,CASSFGQGGSADTQYF,TGTGCCAGTAGTTTTGGACAGGGGGGGTCCGCAGATACGCAGTATTTT
TRBD2,.,TRBJ2-7,TRBV19,CASSSGLAGGSHEQYF,TGTGCCAGTAGTTCCGGACTAGCGGGAGGGTCTCACGAGCAGTACTTC
TRBD2,.,TRBJ2-7,TRBV10-1,CASPGEGPREQYF,TGCGCCAGCCCCGGGGAGGGGCCCAGGGAGCAGTACTTC
.,.,TRBJ2-1,TRBV19,CASSSDRNYNEQFF,TGTGCCAGTAGTTCCGACAGGAACTACAATGAGCAGTTCTTC
.,.,TRBJ1-4,TRBV6-1,CASSEKRVDEKLFF,TGTGCCAGCAGTGAAAAAAGGGTGGATGAAAAACTGTTTTTT
.,.,TRBJ1-6,TRBV5-4,CANSSTKFNPDSPLHF,TGTGCCAACAGCTCCACAAAATTCAACCCCGACTCACCCCTCCACTTT
.,once,TRBJ1-1,TRBV6-1,CASSDEVRQEHTEAFF,TGTGCCAGCAGTGATGAGGTTCGTCAGGAGCACACTGAAGCTTTCTTT
.,few,TRBJ2-3,TRBV6-1,CASSEAAGLGTDTQYF,TGTGCCAGCAGTGAAGCGGCGGGTCTTGGCACAGATACGCAGTATTTT
.,.,TRBJ1-2,TRBV30,CAWTRDMFAYGYTF,TGTGCCTGGACCCGTGACATGTTCGCATATGGCTACACCTTC
.,.,TRBJ1-5,TRBV5-1,CASSLVPNQPQHF,TGCGCCAGCAGCTTGGTGCCAAATCAGCCCCAGCATTTT
.,once,TRBJ1-6,TRBV27,CASSYHDSPLHF,TGTGCCAGCAGTTATCATGATTCACCCCTCCACTTT
TRBD1,.,TRBJ1-2,TRBV18,CASSTPQGAFYGYTF,TGTGCCAGCTCAACGCCCCAGGGGGCGTTCTATGGCTACACCTTC
.,.,TRBJ1-2,TRBV9,CASSVGGPGYGYTF,TGTGCCAGCAGCGTAGGGGGGCCGGGCTATGGCTACACCTTC
.,.,TRBJ2-1,TRBV15,CATSRDAPGTYNEQFF,TGTGCCACCAGCAGAGATGCCCCGGGGACCTACAATGAGCAGTTCTTC
.,.,TRBJ1-1,TRBV5-1,CASSLSRGANTEAFF,TGCGCCAGCAGCCTCTCCCGGGGAGCGAACACTGAAGCTTTCTTT
TRBD1,.,TRBJ1-2,TRBV11-2,CASSPRGIYYGYTF,TGTGCCAGCAGCCCCAGGGGGATCTACTATGGCTACACCTTC
TRBD1,few,TRBJ1-5,TRBV7-2,CASSLGAGTATPQHF,TGTGCCAGCAGCTTAGGGGCCGGGACAGCGACGCCCCAGCATTTT
TRBD1,.,TRBJ2-1,TRBV10-3,CAISVGTGGVYNEQFF,TGTGCCATCAGTGTCGGGACAGGGGGCGTCTACAATGAGCAGTTCTTC
.,few,TRBJ1-2,TRBV6-5,CASSPTTRYGYTF,TGTGCCAGCAGTCCGACTACTCGGTATGGCTACACCTTC
.,.,TRBJ2-1,TRBV18,CASSPSRQGPGDGEQFF,TGTGCCAGCTCACCAAGCCGTCAGGGGCCCGGGGATGGTGAGCAGTTCTTC
TRBD2,.,TRBJ2-7,TRBV7-2,CASSLGAGGDEQYF,TGTGCCAGCAGCTTGGGGGCCGGGGGGGACGAGCAGTACTTC
.,.,TRBJ2-7,TRBV21-1,CASSFSGVYEQYF,TGTGCCAGCAGCTTCTCGGGAGTCTACGAGCAGTACTTC
TRBD2,.,TRBJ2-3,TRBV7-9,CASSLAAGDPDTQYF,TGTGCCAGCAGCTTAGCAGCGGGAGACCCAGATACGCAGTATTTT
.,.,TRBJ2-3,TRBV18,CASSPAGTDTQYF,TGTGCCAGCTCACCCGCGGGAACAGATACGCAGTATTTT
.,.,TRBJ2-7,TRBV11-3,CASSYRTGPTYEQYF,TGTGCCAGCAGCTACCGGACGGGACCGACCTACGAGCAGTACTTC
.,once,TRBJ1-1,TRBV5-1,CASSLAAGTIVGTEAFF,TGCGCCAGCAGCTTGGCCGCGGGGACGATTGTAGGCACTGAAGCTTTCTTT
TRBD1,.,TRBJ2-2,TRBV11-3,CASSLGSGQVPGELFF,TGTGCCAGCAGCTTAGGTTCCGGACAGGTTCCCGGGGAGCTGTTTTTT
.,once,TRBJ2-1,TRBV29-1,CSWGGQVLNEQFF,TGCAGTTGGGGGGGACAGGTCCTCAATGAGCAGTTCTTC
.,.,TRBJ2-7,TRBV14,CASRAGSSYEQYF,TGTGCCAGCAGGGCAGGAAGCTCCTACGAGCAGTACTTC
.,.,TRBJ1-2,TRBV4-3,CASSQGDYGYTF,TGCGCCAGCAGCCAAGGAGACTATGGCTACACCTTC